The clone carrying this T cell receptor beta chain was detected only once. The antigen remains undetermined. The CDR3 length is 15 residues. V was clipped by 6 bases and J by 1 base, with 15 bases between them. From germline, CDR1 is KGHSH and CDR2 LQKENI. These donors were members of the roughly 120-subject validation cohort, a group separate from the roughly 670-subject first cohort. TCRdb's table, derived via immunoSEQ multiplex PCR, lists solely in-frame clones and lacks some. The table lists 200,000 or so clones, roughly 82% of them singletons. The data stem from a study of cytomegalovirus exposure and HLA in healthy donors. Findings and caveats of the study: The classifier, whose performance was assessed in both the original and validation cohorts, reportedly diagnosed cytomegalovirus status with high specificity and sensitivity. Most TCR sequences proved rare, with some public TCRs found in many donors. It was 150 to 200 TCR beta chains that were listed as cytomegalovirus-associated.

The chain recombines TRBV18 with TRBJ1-1; perhaps TRBD1 as D (6 bases). Material: PBMCs. This sequence was found in a woman in her twenties or thirties in good health and CMV-seropositive. The CDR3 loop reads CASSPNYRANTEAFF. CDR3 sequence (DNA): TGTGCCAGCTCGCCAAACTACAGGGCGAACACTGAAGCTTTCTTT.